These 3 T cell receptor beta chains were sequenced from one sample in a study of naive and memory T cell subsets. Two oligonucleotides, mixed equimolar, formed the beta constant-region primer covering TRBC1 and TRBC2. Four rounds of PCR amplified the ligated cDNA using nested alpha and beta constant-region primers plus SP2. TCRdb fed the UMI-ligation and nested PCR reads into MiXCR, producing one record per CDR3 protein. Among around 110,000 distinct CDR3 sequences listed, 36% were seen once. The specimen sequenced was central memory CD4+ T cells from blood. The source is a human donor in good health.

There are many counts of this clonotype. The chain links TRBV30 to TRBJ2-3; D is possibly TRBD2 (6 bases). The ends were cut back, 0 bases at V and 2 bases at J, with 12 bases in the middle. The germline CDR1 and CDR2 sequences are GTSNPN and SVGIG (reference sequence). This CDR3 spans 15 amino acids. CDR3 sequence: CAWSVKRAVTDTQYF. The CDR3 DNA reads as TGTGCCTGGAGTGTAAAGCGGGCCGTCACAGATACGCAGTATTTT.

The table lists this clonotype with a few counts. This rearrangement joins TRBV5-1 to TRBJ2-7, with 10 bases fitting TRBD2. Unmatched junction bases numbered 10, after V lost 0 bases and J lost 4 bases. CDR3 length: 17 amino acids. Germline loops: CDR1 SGHRS, CDR2 YFSETQ. CDR3 residues: CASSLEPKLAGTYEQYF. The CDR3 nucleotides read TGCGCCAGCAGCTTGGAACCCAAACTAGCGGGAACTTACGAGCAGTACTTC.

This clonotype showed up just a few times. J is TRBJ1-6 and V is TRBV28; D gene unclear. Germline loops: CDR1 MDHEN, CDR2 SYDVKM. This CDR3 comprises 16 residues. Trimming shortened V by 6 bases and J by 1 base, and 13 bases separated the two germline ends. CDR3 loop: CASRPSWKSYNSPLHF. The CDR3 DNA sequence: TGTGCCAGCAGACCATCTTGGAAATCCTATAATTCACCCCTCCACTTT.